Listed here are 13 T cell receptor beta chains from one sample, sequenced in a study of cytomegalovirus exposure and HLA in healthy donors (dated by TCRdb to 2016 to 2017). The library was made by the immunoSEQ multiplex PCR assay. For the multiplex PCR, a mixture combining 60 forward primers for TCR Vbeta segments and 13 reverse primers for TCR Jbeta segments was used. This is the immuneACCESS table as TCRdb keeps it, with only in-frame sequences that have V and J called. A part of the clones is gone; compared with another copy, unresolved V genes explain less than half, and the rest is unexplained. In this sample the table shows roughly 100,000 clones, 70% to 85% of which occur a single time. The top ten clones comprise about 3.4% of the sample. The sample was PBMCs. The source is a middle-aged woman in good health and CMV-seronegative.

The chain uses TRBV4-3 and TRBJ1-2; TRBD1 aligns across 7 bases. V lost 4 bases to trimming and J lost 6 bases; unmatched junction nucleotides: 11. This CDR3 is built from 15 residues. Germline CDR1 is LGHNA and CDR2 is YSLEER. The CDR3 DNA sequence: TGCGCCAGCAGCCGCGAACCGGGACAGACAGATGGCTACACCTTC. Translation gives CASSREPGQTDGYTF.

This clone has at least ten counts. The chain has TRBV28 and TRBJ1-2, with TRBD1 matching 7 bases. Germline V gene data show CDR1 as MDHEN and CDR2 as SYDVKM. CDR3 length: 15 residues. Germline trimming cut 2 bases from V and 4 bases from J; bases unmatched to any gene: 7. In DNA form, the CDR3 reads TGTGCCAGCAGTTTAATGGGACAGCAAATCTATGGCTACACCTTC. It translates to CASSLMGQQIYGYTF.

This clone appeared a single time. The chain recombines TRBV7-2 with TRBJ2-7, with D possibly TRBD2 on 5 matching bases. This CDR3 has 14 amino acids. Germline values: CDR1 SGHTA, CDR2 FQGNSA. V was cut by 2 bases and J by 2 bases, with 10 bases left in between. Here the CDR3 reads CASSLQRRPYEQYF. The CDR3 DNA reads TGTGCCAGCAGCTTACAGCGGCGTCCCTACGAGCAGTACTTC. The whole variable domain, remainder taken from reference TRBV7-2 and TRBJ2-7, is GAGVSQSPSNKVTEKGKDVELRCDPISGHTALYWYRQSLGQGLEFLIYFQGNSAPDKSGLPSDRFSAERTGGSVSTLTIQRTQQEDSAVYLCASSLQRRPYEQYFGPGTRLTVT.

This chain uses TRBV7-9 with TRBJ1-3, with TRBD1 as a possible D gene (5 bases). The CDR3 runs to 17 residues. The V and J ends lost 2 bases and 4 bases respectively, with 18 bases between them. From germline, CDR1 is SEHNR and CDR2 FQNEAQ (reference sequence). This CDR3 is CASSLTPSTRGGNTIYF. The CDR3 DNA is TGTGCCAGCAGCTTAACCCCGTCGACGCGGGGCGGAAACACCATATATTTT.

The rearrangement links TRBV7-8 to TRBJ2-3; 11 bases align to TRBD2. Germline CDR1 and CDR2: SGHVS and FQNEAQ. Trimming cost V 6 bases and J 0 bases; bases outside gene matches: 5. The CDR3 has 16 amino acids. DNA of the CDR3: TGTGCCAGCAGTCTTAGCGGGGGGGGTAGCACAGATACGCAGTATTTT. This sequence encodes CASSLSGGGSTDTQYF.

This rearrangement joins TRBV19 to TRBJ1-2; D is ambiguous. CDR1 is LNHDA, CDR2 SQIVND, per germline (reference sequence). V shed 5 bases and J shed 0 bases, with 13 bases lying between them. The CDR3 is 15 residues long. The CDR3 protein is CASSVDSGTNYGYTF. CDR3 in DNA: TGTGCCAGTAGTGTGGATTCGGGGACTAACTATGGCTACACCTTC. The full variable domain, in which reference TRBV19 and TRBJ1-2 provide the parts outside the CDR3, is DGGITQSPKYLFRKEGQNVTLSCEQNLNHDAMYWYRQDPGQGLRLIYYSQIVNDFQKGDIAEGYSVSREKKESFPLTVTSAQKNPTAFYLCASSVDSGTNYGYTFGSGTRLTVV.

This chain uses TRBV19 with TRBJ2-2, with TRBD1 identical over 7 bases. The CDR3 has 13 amino acids. The V and J ends lost 5 bases and 5 bases, in that order; junction bases with no gene match: 2. Germline V gene sequence: CDR1 LNHDA, CDR2 SQIVND (reference sequence). In DNA form, the CDR3 reads TGTGCCAGTAGTGCGACAGGGACCGGGGAGCTGTTTTTT. Amino acid sequence: CASSATGTGELFF.

The gene calls are TRBV29-1 and TRBJ2-5, with no clear D. Trimming pared 6 bases from V and 4 bases from J, leaving 9 bases between. CDR1 SQVTM and CDR2 ANQGSEA come from the germline V gene. The CDR3 covers 11 residues. The CDR3 DNA reads TGCAGCGTAGAGTACAGAGAGACCCAGTACTTC. Its protein is CSVEYRETQYF.

V usage is TRBV2 and J usage is TRBJ2-3, with 11 bases fitting TRBD2. The trim removed 6 bases at V and 3 bases at J, leaving 14 bases unmatched. The CDR3 has 18 amino acids. Germline lookup yields CDR1 SNHLY and CDR2 FYNNEI. CDR3 protein: CASSLPANSGGDTDTQYF. The CDR3 bases are TGTGCCAGCAGCCTACCTGCCAATAGCGGGGGGGATACAGATACGCAGTATTTT. Together with reference TRBV2 and TRBJ2-3, the CDR3 gives the full variable domain: EPEVTQTPSHQVTQMGQEVILRCVPISNHLYFYWYRQILGQKVEFLVSFYNNEISEKSEIFDDQFSVERPDGSNFTLKIRSTKLEDSAMYFCASSLPANSGGDTDTQYFGPGTRLTVL.

The V and J genes are TRBV7-6 and TRBJ2-4, with TRBD2 matching over 14 bases. V lost 0 bases to trimming and J lost 2 bases; unmatched junction nucleotides: 9. The germline V gene encodes CDR1 SGHVS and CDR2 FNYEAQ. This CDR3 region has 20 residues. The CDR3 coding sequence is TGTGCCAGCAGCTTAGCGCAGGGACTAGCGGGAGCGGATTCCAAAAACATTCAGTACTTC. It specifies CASSLAQGLAGADSKNIQYF.

V is TRBV28 and J is TRBJ2-3; TRBD2 is a possible D gene (5 bases). Germline lookup yields CDR1 MDHEN and CDR2 SYDVKM. Trimming left V 6 bases short and J 0 bases short, with 16 bases between. The CDR3 has 16 amino acids. The DNA for the CDR3 is TGTGCCAGCAGACTCGGCGGAGGTCGGAGCACAGATACGCAGTATTTT. Translating gives CASRLGGGRSTDTQYF.

This chain uses TRBV21-1 with TRBJ2-7; the table's D gene call, TRBD1, was not cross checked with the DNA. TRBV21-1 is marked as a pseudogene. This CDR3 is 16 amino acids long. In DNA, the CDR3 is TGTGCCAGCAGCAAAGAGATCAGGGCTCCCTCCTACGAGCAGTACTTC. Its protein is CASSKEIRAPSYEQYF.

The CDR3: CASSLLANTGELFF. In DNA, the CDR3 is TGTGCCAGCAGCTTACTAGCGAACACCGGGGAGCTGTTTTTT. This chain uses TRBV7-9 with TRBJ2-2, with no clear D. CDR1 and CDR2 from the germline V gene are SEHNR and FQNEAQ (reference sequence). The V end lost 2 bases, the J end lost 0 bases, and 4 bases lay between the germline ends. This CDR3 region has 14 residues.